The clone carrying this T cell receptor (beta chain) was counted once. Antigen specificity is unknown. This same CDR3 is encoded by further DNA sequences in the sample. A multiplex PCR was run with 60 Vbeta primers and 13 Jbeta primers. Assay used: immunoSEQ multiplex PCR; TCRdb lists only in-frame clones, some missing. The table includes about 140,000 clones, 76% detected once. The entry originates in a study of cytomegalovirus exposure and HLA in healthy donors. About the research overall: Drawn from HLA-typed donors, approximately 86 million unique TCRs were held in an early data release. Study-wide results and caveats: Earlier analysis looked at TCR beta V segments, and most were productive about 90% or about 30% of the time.

Sequenced: PBMCs. This receptor was obtained from a man in his forties or fifties in good health and CMV-seronegative.

Written as DNA, the CDR3 is TGTGCCAGCAGCTTAGGAGGCGGGAACACTGAAGCTTTCTTT. Translating gives CASSLGGGNTEAFF. V and J are TRBV7-8 and TRBJ1-1, with D unresolved. This CDR3 is 14 amino acids long. Trimming removed 1 base from V and 1 base from J, with 7 bases in between. Per germline, CDR1 SGHVS and CDR2 FQNEAQ.